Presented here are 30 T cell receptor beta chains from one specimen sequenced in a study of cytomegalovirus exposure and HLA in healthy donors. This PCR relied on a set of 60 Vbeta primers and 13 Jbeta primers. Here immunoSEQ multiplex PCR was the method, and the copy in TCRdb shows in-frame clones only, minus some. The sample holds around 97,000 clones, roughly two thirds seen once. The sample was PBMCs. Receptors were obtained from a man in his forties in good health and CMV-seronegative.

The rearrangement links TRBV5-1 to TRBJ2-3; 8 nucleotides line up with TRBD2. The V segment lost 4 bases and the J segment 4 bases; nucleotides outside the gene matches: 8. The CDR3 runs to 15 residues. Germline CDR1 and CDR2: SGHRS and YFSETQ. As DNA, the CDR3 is TGCGCCAGCAGCCCTGGGGGAGCGGGGGCAGATACGCAGTATTTT. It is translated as CASSPGGAGADTQYF.

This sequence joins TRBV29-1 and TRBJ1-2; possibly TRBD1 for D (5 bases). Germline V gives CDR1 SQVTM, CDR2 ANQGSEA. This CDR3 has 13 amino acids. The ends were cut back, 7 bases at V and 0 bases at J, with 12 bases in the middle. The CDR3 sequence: CSARSTANYGYTF. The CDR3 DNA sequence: TGCAGCGCCCGATCGACAGCTAACTATGGCTACACCTTC. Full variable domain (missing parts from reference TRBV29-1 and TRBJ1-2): SAVISQKPSRDICQRGTSLTIQCQVDSQVTMMFWYRQQPGQSLTLIATANQGSEATYESGFVIDKFPISRPNLTFSTLTVSNMSPEDSSIYLCSARSTANYGYTFGSGTRLTVV.

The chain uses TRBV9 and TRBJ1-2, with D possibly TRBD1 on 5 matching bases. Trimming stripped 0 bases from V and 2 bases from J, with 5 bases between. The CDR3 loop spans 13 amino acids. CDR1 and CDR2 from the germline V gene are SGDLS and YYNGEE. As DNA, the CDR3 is TGTGCCAGCAGCGTAGGACAGAACTATGGCTACACCTTC. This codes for CASSVGQNYGYTF. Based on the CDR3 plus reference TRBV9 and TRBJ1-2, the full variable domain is DSGVTQTPKHLITATGQRVTLRCSPRSGDLSVYWYQQSLDQGLQFLIQYYNGEERAKGNILERFSAQQFPDLHSELNLSSLELGDSALYFCASSVGQNYGYTFGSGTRLTVV.

CDR3 loop: CASSAHLGTPDNTEAFF. The CDR3 nucleotides are TGTGCCAGCAGCGCCCACCTTGGGACACCGGATAACACTGAAGCTTTCTTT. This sequence joins TRBV9 and TRBJ1-1, with TRBD1 as a possible D gene (6 bases). The V end lost 3 bases, the J end lost 2 bases, and 20 bases lay between the germline ends. Germline assignment: CDR1 SGDLS and CDR2 YYNGEE. The CDR3 is 17 residues long.

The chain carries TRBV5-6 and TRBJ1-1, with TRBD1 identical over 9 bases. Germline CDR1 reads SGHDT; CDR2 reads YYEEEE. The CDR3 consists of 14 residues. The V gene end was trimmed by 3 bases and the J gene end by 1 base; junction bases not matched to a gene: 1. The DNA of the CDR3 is TGTGCCAGCAGCTGGACAGGGGCGAACACTGAAGCTTTCTTT. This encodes CASSWTGANTEAFF.

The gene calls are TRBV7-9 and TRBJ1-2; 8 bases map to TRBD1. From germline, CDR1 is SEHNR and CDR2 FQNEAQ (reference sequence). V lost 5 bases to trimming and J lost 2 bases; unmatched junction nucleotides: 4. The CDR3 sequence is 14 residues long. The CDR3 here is CASSRGQGNYGYTF. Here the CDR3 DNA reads TGTGCCAGCAGCCGAGGACAGGGCAACTATGGCTACACCTTC.

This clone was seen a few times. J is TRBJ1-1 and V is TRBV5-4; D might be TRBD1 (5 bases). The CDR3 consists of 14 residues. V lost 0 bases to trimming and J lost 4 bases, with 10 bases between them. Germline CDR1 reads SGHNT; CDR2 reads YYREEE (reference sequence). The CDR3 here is CASSLVGASTEAFF. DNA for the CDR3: TGTGCCAGCAGCTTGGTAGGGGCTTCCACTGAAGCTTTCTTT.

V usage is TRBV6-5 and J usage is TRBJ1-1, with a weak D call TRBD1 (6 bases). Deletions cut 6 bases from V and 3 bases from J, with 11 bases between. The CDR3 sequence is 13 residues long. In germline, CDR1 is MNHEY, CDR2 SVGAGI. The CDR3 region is CASRTGLYTEAFF. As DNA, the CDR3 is TGTGCCAGCAGGACAGGTTTATACACTGAAGCTTTCTTT.

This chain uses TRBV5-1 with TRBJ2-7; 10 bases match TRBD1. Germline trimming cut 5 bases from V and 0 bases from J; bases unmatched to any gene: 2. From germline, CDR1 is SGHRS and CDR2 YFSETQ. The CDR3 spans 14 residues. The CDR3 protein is CASRGQGTSYEQYF. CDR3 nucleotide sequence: TGCGCCAGCAGGGGACAGGGGACCTCCTACGAGCAGTACTTC.

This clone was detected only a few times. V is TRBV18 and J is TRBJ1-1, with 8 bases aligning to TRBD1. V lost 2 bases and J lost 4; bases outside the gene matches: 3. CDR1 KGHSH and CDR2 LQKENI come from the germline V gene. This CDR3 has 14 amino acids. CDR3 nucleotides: TGTGCCAGCTCACCATCAACAGGGGGCACTGAAGCTTTCTTT. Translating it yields CASSPSTGGTEAFF.

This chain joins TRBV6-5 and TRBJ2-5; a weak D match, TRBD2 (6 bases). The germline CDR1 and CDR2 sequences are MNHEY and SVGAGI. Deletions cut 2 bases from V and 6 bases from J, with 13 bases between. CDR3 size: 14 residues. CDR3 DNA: TGTGCCAGCAGTTACACCGGAGGGTCCCAGACCCAGTACTTC. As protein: CASSYTGGSQTQYF.

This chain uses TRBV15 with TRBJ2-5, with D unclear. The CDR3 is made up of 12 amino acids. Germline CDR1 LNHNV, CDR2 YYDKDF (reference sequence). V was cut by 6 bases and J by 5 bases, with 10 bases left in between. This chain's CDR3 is CATSQTGETQYF. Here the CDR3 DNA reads TGTGCCACCAGTCAGACCGGGGAGACCCAGTACTTC.

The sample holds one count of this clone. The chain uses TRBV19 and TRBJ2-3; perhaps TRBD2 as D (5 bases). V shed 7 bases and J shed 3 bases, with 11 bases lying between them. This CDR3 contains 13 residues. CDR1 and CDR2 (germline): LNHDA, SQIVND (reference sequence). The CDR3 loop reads CASKGRGTDTQYF. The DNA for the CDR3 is TGTGCCAGTAAAGGGCGAGGGACAGATACGCAGTATTTT.

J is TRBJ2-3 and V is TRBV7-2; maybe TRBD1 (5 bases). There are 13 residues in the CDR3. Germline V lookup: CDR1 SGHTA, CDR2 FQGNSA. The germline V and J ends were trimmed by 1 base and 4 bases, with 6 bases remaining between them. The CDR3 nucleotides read TGTGCCAGCAGCTTAGTCAGGGCAGATACGCAGTATTTT. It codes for CASSLVRADTQYF.

In DNA form, the CDR3 reads TGCGCCAGCAGCCAAGTTAGGGGGTTGCCTGAAGCTTTCTTT. It is translated as CASSQVRGLPEAFF. The genes are TRBV4-3 and TRBJ1-1, with a possible D match to TRBD1 (6 bases). Trimming removed 1 base from V and 6 bases from J, with 12 bases in between. CDR3 length: 14 amino acids. CDR1 and CDR2 (germline): LGHNA, YSLEER.

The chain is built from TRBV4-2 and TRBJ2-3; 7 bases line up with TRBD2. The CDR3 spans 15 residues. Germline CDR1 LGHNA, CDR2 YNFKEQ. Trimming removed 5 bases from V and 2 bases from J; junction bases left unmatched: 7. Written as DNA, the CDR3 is TGTGCCAGCAGCTACAGCGGGGTGGACACAGATACGCAGTATTTT. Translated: CASSYSGVDTDTQYF.

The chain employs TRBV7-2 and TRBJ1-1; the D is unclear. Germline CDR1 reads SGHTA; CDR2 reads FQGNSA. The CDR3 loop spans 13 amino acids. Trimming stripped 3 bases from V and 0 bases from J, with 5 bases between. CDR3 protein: CASSLRMNTEAFF. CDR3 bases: TGTGCCAGCAGCTTGCGCATGAACACTGAAGCTTTCTTT.

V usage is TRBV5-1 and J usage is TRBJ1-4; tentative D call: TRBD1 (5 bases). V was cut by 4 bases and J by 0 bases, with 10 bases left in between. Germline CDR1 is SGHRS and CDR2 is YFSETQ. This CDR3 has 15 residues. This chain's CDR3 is CASSAPGATNEKLFF. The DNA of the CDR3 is TGCGCCAGCAGCGCCCCGGGGGCAACTAATGAAAAACTGTTTTTT.

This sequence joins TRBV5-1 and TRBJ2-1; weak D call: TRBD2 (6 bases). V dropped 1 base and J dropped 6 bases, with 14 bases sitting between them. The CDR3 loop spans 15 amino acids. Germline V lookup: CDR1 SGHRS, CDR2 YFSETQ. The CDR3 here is CASSLMDGGVNEQFF. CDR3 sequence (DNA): TGCGCCAGCAGCTTGATGGACGGGGGAGTCAATGAGCAGTTCTTC.

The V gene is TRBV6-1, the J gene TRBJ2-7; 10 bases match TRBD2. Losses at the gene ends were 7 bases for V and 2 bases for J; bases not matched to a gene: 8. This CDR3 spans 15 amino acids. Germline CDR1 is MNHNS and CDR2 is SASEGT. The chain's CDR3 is CASTTSGTSAYEQYF. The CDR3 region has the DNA TGTGCCAGCACCACCTCCGGGACTAGCGCCTACGAGCAGTACTTC.

CDR3 coding DNA: TGTGCCAGCAGTACAGGGTATAATTCACCCCTCCACTTT. It specifies CASSTGYNSPLHF. The V gene is TRBV6-1, the J gene TRBJ1-6; D perhaps matches TRBD1 (6 bases). The CDR3 spans 13 residues. Germline CDR1 MNHNS, CDR2 SASEGT. V was pared by 5 bases and J by 4 bases, with 6 bases between.

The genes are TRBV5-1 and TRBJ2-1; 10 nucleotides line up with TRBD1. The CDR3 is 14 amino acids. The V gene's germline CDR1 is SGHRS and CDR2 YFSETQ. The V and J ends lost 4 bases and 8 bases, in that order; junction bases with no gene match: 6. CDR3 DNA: TGCGCCAGCAGCGGACAGGGGGTGGATGATGAGCAGTTCTTC. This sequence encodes CASSGQGVDDEQFF.

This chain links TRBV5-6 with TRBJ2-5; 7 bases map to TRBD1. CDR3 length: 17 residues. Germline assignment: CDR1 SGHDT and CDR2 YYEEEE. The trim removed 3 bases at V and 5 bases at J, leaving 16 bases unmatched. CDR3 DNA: TGTGCCAGCAGCTCTTTTATTTCGACAGGGCCGGGGGAGACCCAGTACTTC. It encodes CASSSFISTGPGETQYF. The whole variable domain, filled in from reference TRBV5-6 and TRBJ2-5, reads DAGVTQSPTHLIKTRGQQVTLRCSPKSGHDTVSWYQQALGQGPQFIFQYYEEEERQRGNFPDRFSGHQFPNYSSELNVNALLLGDSALYLCASSSFISTGPGETQYFGPGTRLLVL.

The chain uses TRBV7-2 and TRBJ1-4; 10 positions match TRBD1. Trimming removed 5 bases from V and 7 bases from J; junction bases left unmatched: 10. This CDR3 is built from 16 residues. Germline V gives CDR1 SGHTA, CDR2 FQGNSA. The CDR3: CASSQVGGTGAEKLFF. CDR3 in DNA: TGTGCCAGCAGCCAGGTCGGGGGGACAGGGGCTGAAAAACTGTTTTTT.

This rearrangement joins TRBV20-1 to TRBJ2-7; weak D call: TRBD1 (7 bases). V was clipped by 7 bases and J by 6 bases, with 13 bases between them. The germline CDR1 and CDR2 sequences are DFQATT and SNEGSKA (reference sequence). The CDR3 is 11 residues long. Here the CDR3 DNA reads TGCAGTGTGCCCCAGGGGGGCGAGCAGTACTTC. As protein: CSVPQGGEQYF.

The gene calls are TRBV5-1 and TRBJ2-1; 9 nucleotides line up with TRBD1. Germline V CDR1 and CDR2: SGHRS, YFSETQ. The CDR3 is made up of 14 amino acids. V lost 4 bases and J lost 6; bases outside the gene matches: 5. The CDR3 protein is CASSPQGQGNEQFF. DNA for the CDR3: TGCGCCAGCAGCCCCCAGGGACAGGGCAATGAGCAGTTCTTC. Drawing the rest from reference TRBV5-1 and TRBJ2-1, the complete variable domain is KAGVTQTPRYLIKTRGQQVTLSCSPISGHRSVSWYQQTPGQGLQFLFEYFSETQRNKGNFPGRFSGRQFSNSRSEMNVSTLELGDSALYLCASSPQGQGNEQFFGPGTRLTVL.

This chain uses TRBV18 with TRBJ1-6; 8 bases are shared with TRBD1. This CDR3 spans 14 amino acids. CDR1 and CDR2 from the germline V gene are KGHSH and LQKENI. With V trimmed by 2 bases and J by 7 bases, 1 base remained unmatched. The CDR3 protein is CASSPNRGNSPLHF. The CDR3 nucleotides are TGTGCCAGCTCACCAAACAGGGGGAATTCACCCCTCCACTTT.

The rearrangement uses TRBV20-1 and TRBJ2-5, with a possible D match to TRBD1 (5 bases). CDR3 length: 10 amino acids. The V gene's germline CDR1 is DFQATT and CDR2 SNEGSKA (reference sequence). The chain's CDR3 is CRGELGTQYF. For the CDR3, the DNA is TGCAGAGGGGAATTGGGGACCCAGTACTTC.

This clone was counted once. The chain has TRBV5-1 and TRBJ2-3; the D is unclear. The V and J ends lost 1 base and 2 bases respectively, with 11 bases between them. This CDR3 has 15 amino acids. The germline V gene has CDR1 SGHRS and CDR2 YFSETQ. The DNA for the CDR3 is TGCGCCAGCAGCTTGTCGATAGCAGCCACAGATACGCAGTATTTT. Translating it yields CASSLSIAATDTQYF.

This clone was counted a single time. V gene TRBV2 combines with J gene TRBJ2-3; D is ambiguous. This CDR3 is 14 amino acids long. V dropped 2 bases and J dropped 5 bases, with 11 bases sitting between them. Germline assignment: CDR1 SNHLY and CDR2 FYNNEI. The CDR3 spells CASSETLERDTQYF. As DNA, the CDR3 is TGTGCCAGCAGTGAAACCCTAGAAAGAGATACGCAGTATTTT. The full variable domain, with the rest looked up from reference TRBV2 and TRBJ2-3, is EPEVTQTPSHQVTQMGQEVILRCVPISNHLYFYWYRQILGQKVEFLVSFYNNEISEKSEIFDDQFSVERPDGSNFTLKIRSTKLEDSAMYFCASSETLERDTQYFGPGTRLTVL.